These 3 T cell receptor beta chains came from one sample sequenced in a study of identical twins. TCRdb called the 5' RACE reads again in MiXCR, with one record for every CDR3 protein. This sample has more than 1.5 million distinct CDR3 sequences, with about 31% found just once. Input material: cord blood. The receptors were sampled from a newborn girl in good health.

The chain employs TRBV28 and TRBJ2-1; D gene uncertain. Germline assignment: CDR1 MDHEN and CDR2 SYDVKM. Between the trimmed V and J ends, which lost 5 bases and 13 bases, there was a span of 21 bases. The CDR3 length is 14 residues. CDR3 protein: CASSIDHSQETQFF. In DNA form, the CDR3 reads TGTGCCAGCAGTATCGACCACTCCCAAGAGACCCAGTTCTTC.

The V call is TRBV21-1, the J call TRBJ2-1; TRBD2 reflects the table's D call only, with no check against the DNA. TRBV21-1 is a documented pseudogene. This CDR3 is built from 17 residues. As DNA, the CDR3 is TGTGCCAGCAGCAAGACCTCCAGGGCTAGCAACTACAATGAGCAGTTCTTC. It yields the protein CASSKTSRASNYNEQFF.

A word on this clonotype: An end of the junction differs from the germline gene, which may be a read error. The J gene is TRBJ2-1, the V gene TRBV6-6; TRBD1 aligns across 8 bases. This CDR3 is built from 14 residues. Germline values: CDR1 MNHNY, CDR2 SVGAGI (reference sequence). CDR3 in DNA: TGTGCCAGCGGTTACGTGGGACAGGTTCGCGAGCAGTTCTTC. As protein: CASGYVGQVREQFF.